The rows below give T cell receptor beta chains drawn from one sample of a study of blood T cell repertoires in COVID-19. The method was immunoSEQ multiplex PCR; TCRdb's version includes in-frame clones alone and lacks a portion of them. The profile shows some 290,000 clones, around 85% of them singletons. The sequencing input was peripheral blood. These receptors were taken from a woman aged 25 to 45 with COVID-19, enrolled during active disease. CDR3s include the opening cysteine and the closing phenylalanine or tryptophan. D genes are given only for firm matches. Rows may omit the clone size; those that give it use once, few, many or a size class.

j_gene: TRBJ2-1; d_gene: NA; v_gene: TRBV3-1/TRBV3-2; abundance: few; CDR3nt: TGTGCCAGCAGCCAAGAACCGGCAGGGCGGAATGAGCAGTTCTTC; CDR3aa: CASSQEPAGRNEQFF
j_gene: TRBJ2-2; d_gene: TRBD1; v_gene: TRBV6-5; abundance: NA; CDR3nt: TGTGCCAGCAGGGGACAGCTGAACACCGGGGAGCTGTTTTTT; CDR3aa: CASRGQLNTGELFF
j_gene: TRBJ1-2; d_gene: NA; v_gene: TRBV6-1; abundance: NA; CDR3nt: TGTGCCAGCAGTGAATTGAGACAGCTCCGCTCCTATGGCTACACCTTC; CDR3aa: CASSELRQLRSYGYTF
j_gene: TRBJ1-1; d_gene: TRBD1; v_gene: TRBV28; abundance: NA; CDR3nt: TGTGCCAGCAGAATGTGGGGGACAGGGGAGTTATACGAAGCTTTCTTT; CDR3aa: CASRMWGTGELYEAFF
j_gene: TRBJ2-1; d_gene: TRBD1; v_gene: TRBV6-4; abundance: few; CDR3nt: TGTGCCAGCAGATCCGCTCCGGGACAGGGGCCCAATGAGCAGTTCTTC; CDR3aa: CASRSAPGQGPNEQFF
j_gene: TRBJ2-7; d_gene: TRBD1; v_gene: TRBV7-9; abundance: medium-sized; CDR3nt: TGTGCCAGCAGCTGGGACAGCTCCTACGAGCAGTACTTC; CDR3aa: CASSWDSSYEQYF
j_gene: TRBJ1-1; d_gene: NA; v_gene: TRBV21-1; abundance: once; CDR3nt: TGTGCCAGCAGCAAAGCTAAGGGGATGAACACTGAAGCTTTCTTT; CDR3aa: CASSKAKGMNTEAFF
j_gene: TRBJ2-3; d_gene: NA; v_gene: TRBV7-2; abundance: NA; CDR3nt: TGTGCCAGCAGCCCCCATTCCGGGATCAGCACAGATACGCAGTATTTT; CDR3aa: CASSPHSGISTDTQYF
j_gene: TRBJ2-3; d_gene: NA; v_gene: TRBV5-1; abundance: NA; CDR3nt: TGCGCCAGCAAGATAACGGGGGGCACAGATACGCAGTATTTT; CDR3aa: CASKITGGTDTQYF
j_gene: TRBJ2-5; d_gene: TRBD1; v_gene: TRBV7-2; abundance: NA; CDR3nt: TGTGCCAGCAGCCCAGACAGGGGGCGTGAGACCCAGTACTTC; CDR3aa: CASSPDRGRETQYF
j_gene: TRBJ2-3; d_gene: NA; v_gene: TRBV24-1; abundance: few; CDR3nt: TGTGCCACCAGTGATTTACAGGGGACTAGCACAGATACGCAGTATTTT; CDR3aa: CATSDLQGTSTDTQYF
j_gene: TRBJ1-5; d_gene: NA; v_gene: TRBV6-5; abundance: NA; CDR3nt: TGTGCCAGTGGACAGACGAAGAATCAGCCCCAGCATTTT; CDR3aa: CASGQTKNQPQHF
j_gene: TRBJ2-7; d_gene: NA; v_gene: TRBV30; abundance: NA; CDR3nt: TGTGCCTGGAGTGCCCTAATGGAGCAGTACTTC; CDR3aa: CAWSALMEQYF
j_gene: TRBJ2-2; d_gene: TRBD1; v_gene: TRBV4-1; abundance: NA; CDR3nt: TGCGCCAGCAGCTTACAGGGGGCAGGGACCGGGGAGCTGTTTTTT; CDR3aa: CASSLQGAGTGELFF
j_gene: TRBJ2-1; d_gene: NA; v_gene: TRBV15; abundance: NA; CDR3nt: TGTGCCACCAGCAGAGGGAGTTTTATGGAGCAGTTCTTC; CDR3aa: CATSRGSFMEQFF
j_gene: TRBJ1-1; d_gene: TRBD1; v_gene: TRBV2; abundance: NA; CDR3nt: TGTGCCAGCAGTGAAGAGGCCGACAGGGGAGTGAACACTGAAGCTTTCTTT; CDR3aa: CASSEEADRGVNTEAFF
j_gene: TRBJ2-5; d_gene: TRBD2; v_gene: TRBV9; abundance: once; CDR3nt: TGTGCCAGCAGCCCTTACCACACTAGCGGGGGGGTTGAAGAGACCCAGTACTTC; CDR3aa: CASSPYHTSGGVEETQYF
j_gene: TRBJ1-4; d_gene: NA; v_gene: TRBV19; abundance: NA; CDR3nt: TGTGCCAGTAGTATGGACACCGAAAAACTGTTTTTT; CDR3aa: CASSMDTEKLFF